This TCR beta chain is drawn from a study of blood T cell repertoires in COVID-19. Overall study: Samples taken during acute and convalescent COVID-19 were collected in the United States, Italy and Spain. Nucleic acid was either cDNA or gDNA, and it came from T cells, B-cell-depleted T cells, or PBMCs.

From germline, CDR1 is SGHTS and CDR2 YDEGEE. This CDR3 region has 17 residues. Between the trimmed V and J ends, which lost 3 bases and 5 bases, there was a span of 23 bases. Using immunoSEQ multiplex PCR, the repertoire was profiled, and TCRdb retains in-frame clones only, with some absent. Of about 440,000 clones in the sample, 85% to 90% were seen once. Source material: peripheral blood. The clonotype originates from a woman under 40 with acute or convalescent COVID-19. The V gene is TRBV5-8, the J gene TRBJ2-5; D might be TRBD1 (6 bases). The CDR3 region is CASSSGQRGPLYETQYF. CDR3 in DNA: TGTGCCAGCAGCTCGGGACAACGAGGGCCTTTGTATGAGACCCAGTACTTC.